Shown below are 13 T cell receptor beta chains from a single sample sequenced in a study of neurological immune-mediated disorders (dated by TCRdb to the late 2010s). Library prep was done by 5' RACE. The instrument given in TCRdb is Illumina HiSeq 2500. The public reads were reanalyzed by TCRdb: fastp trimming at Q25, MiXCR alignment, in-frame beta chains only. Merged by CDR3 protein, the rows form single entries marked with the most common genes and DNA. For this sample there are tens of thousands of distinct CDR3 sequences; under 9.5% appear just once. In total, the top ten clones hold roughly 4.3% of the sample. Sequencing was done on a sample of PBMCs. These receptors were collected from a middle-aged woman in good health.

The table lists this clonotype with many counts. The rearrangement uses TRBV9 and TRBJ2-1; TRBD2 matches 8 bases. The germline CDR1 and CDR2 sequences are SGDLS and YYNGEE. V lost 2 bases to trimming and J lost 4 bases; unmatched junction nucleotides: 5. The CDR3 is 15 residues long. CDR3 amino acids: CASSVNSGTYNEQFF. The CDR3 DNA reads as TGTGCCAGCAGCGTTAATAGCGGGACGTACAATGAGCAGTTCTTC.

This clonotype was recorded at least ten times. The V call is TRBV10-1, the J call TRBJ2-4; TRBD1 or TRBD2 may be the D gene (5 bases each). The ends were cut back, 10 bases at V and 5 bases at J, with 18 bases in the middle. CDR3 length: 14 amino acids. Germline V gives CDR1 WNHNN, CDR2 SYGVQD (reference sequence). This CDR3 is CATFVPGPQNIQYF. CDR3 DNA: TGCGCCACCTTTGTCCCGGGGCCCCAAAACATTCAGTACTTC.

This clonotype was recorded many times. This chain uses TRBV30 with TRBJ1-6; the D gene is possibly TRBD1 (6 bases). Between the trimmed V and J ends, which lost 1 base and 9 bases, there was a span of 10 bases. Germline lookup yields CDR1 GTSNPN and CDR2 SVGIG (reference sequence). The CDR3 consists of 13 residues. The CDR3 sequence is CAWSGGAASPLHF. As DNA, the CDR3 is TGTGCCTGGAGTGGGGGGGCTGCTTCACCCCTCCACTTT.

This clonotype was counted many times. This chain uses TRBV12-3 or TRBV12-4 with TRBJ1-1, with no clear D. The CDR3 spans 14 residues. Trimming took 2 bases from V and 0 from J, leaving 7 bases between them. CDR3 nucleotide sequence: TGTGCCAGCAGTTTACGGCCCTTGAACACTGAAGCTTTCTTT. Translation gives CASSLRPLNTEAFF.

In this sample, this clonotype turned up many times. The chain uses TRBV20-1 and TRBJ1-2; D ambiguous. The CDR3 runs 12 residues. Germline assignment: CDR1 DFQATT and CDR2 SNEGSKA (reference sequence). Trimming shortened V by 3 bases and J by 0 bases, and 5 bases separated the two germline ends. The CDR3 DNA sequence: TGCAGTGCTAGGGGCACTAACTATGGCTACACCTTC. Its translation is CSARGTNYGYTF.

The rearrangement uses TRBV27 and TRBJ1-2; perhaps TRBD1 as D (5 bases). V was shortened by 2 bases and J by 5 bases, with 6 bases between the two germline ends. The CDR3 length is 12 residues. CDR1 MNHEY and CDR2 SMNVEV come from the germline V gene (reference sequence). CDR3 coding DNA: TGTGCCAGCAGTTTAGAGGGGTATGGCTACACCTTC. It specifies CASSLEGYGYTF.

This clonotype was counted many times. The CDR3 reads CASSLEGGNTEAFF. The CDR3 nucleotides read TGCGCCAGCAGCTTGGAGGGGGGCAACACTGAAGCTTTCTTT. The rearrangement uses TRBV5-1 and TRBJ1-1; D perhaps matches TRBD1 (6 bases). Between the trimmed V and J ends, which lost 0 bases and 2 bases, there was a span of 8 bases. The CDR3 runs 14 residues. Germline V gene lookup returns CDR1 SGHRS and CDR2 YFSETQ.

This clonotype appeared many times. The V call is TRBV5-1, the J call TRBJ2-1; 9 bases are a match to TRBD2. In germline, CDR1 is SGHRS, CDR2 YFSETQ. The CDR3 runs 14 residues. Trimming at V came to 1 base and at J to 8 bases, leaving 4 bases not matched to a gene. The CDR3 sequence is CASSLLAGRDEQFF. CDR3 DNA sequence: TGCGCCAGCAGCTTGCTAGCGGGGCGGGATGAGCAGTTCTTC.

Ten or more counts support this clonotype. The chain combines TRBV28 with TRBJ2-1, with 8 bases fitting TRBD2. The trim removed 4 bases at V and 4 bases at J, leaving 9 bases unmatched. This CDR3 comprises 16 residues. Germline V gene sequence: CDR1 MDHEN, CDR2 SYDVKM. The chain's CDR3 is CASSSLSGRSYNEQFF. The CDR3 DNA reads TGTGCCAGCAGTTCCCTAAGCGGGAGAAGTTACAATGAGCAGTTCTTC.

This clonotype was counted ten times or more. This sequence joins TRBV2 and TRBJ1-1; D may be TRBD1 (6 bases). The CDR3 contains 13 residues. The V end was cut by 4 bases, the J end by 4 bases, with 10 bases between. Per germline, CDR1 SNHLY and CDR2 FYNNEI. CDR3 sequence reads: CASSAQGTTEAFF. DNA of the CDR3: TGTGCCAGCAGTGCTCAGGGGACCACTGAAGCTTTCTTT.

This clonotype was observed many times. The chain combines TRBV5-1 with TRBJ1-2, with D possibly being TRBD1 (5 bases). The V and J ends lost 2 bases and 6 bases respectively, with 14 bases between them. Germline values: CDR1 SGHRS, CDR2 YFSETQ. CDR3 size: 14 residues. CDR3 sequence (DNA): TGCGCCAGCAGCTTAAGGGAAGGGGTGGATGGCTACACCTTC. Its protein product is CASSLREGVDGYTF.

This clonotype was detected many times. This rearrangement joins TRBV5-1 to TRBJ2-5; TRBD1 matches 7 bases. Germline V lookup: CDR1 SGHRS, CDR2 YFSETQ. V gave up 5 bases and J gave up 1 base; unmatched junction bases: 8. This CDR3 comprises 15 residues. CDR3 protein: CASSSDRVGQETQYF. In DNA form, the CDR3 reads TGCGCCAGCAGTTCCGACAGGGTGGGCCAAGAGACCCAGTACTTC.

Ten or more counts support this clonotype. This rearrangement joins TRBV2 to TRBJ2-3, with 12 bases aligning to TRBD2. From germline, CDR1 is SNHLY and CDR2 FYNNEI. V trimming: 6 bases; J trimming: 5 bases; junction bases outside the gene matches: 6. CDR3 size: 15 residues. The CDR3 region is CASRRTSGKGDTQYF. The CDR3 DNA follows: TGTGCCAGCAGGAGGACTAGCGGGAAAGGAGATACGCAGTATTTT.